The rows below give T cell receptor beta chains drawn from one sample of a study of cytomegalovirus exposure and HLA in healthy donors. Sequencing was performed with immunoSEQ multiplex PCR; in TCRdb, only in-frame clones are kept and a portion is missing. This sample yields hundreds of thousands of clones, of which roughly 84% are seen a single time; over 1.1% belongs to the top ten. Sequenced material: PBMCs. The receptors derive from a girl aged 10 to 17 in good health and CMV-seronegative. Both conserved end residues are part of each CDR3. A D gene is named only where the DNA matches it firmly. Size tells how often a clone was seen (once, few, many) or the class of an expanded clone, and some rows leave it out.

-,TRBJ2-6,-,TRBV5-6,TGTGCCAGCAGCGATCGGTCTGGGGCCAACGTCCTGACTTTC,CASSDRSGANVLTF
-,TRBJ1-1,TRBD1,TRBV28,TGTGCCGCAAGGACAGGGTCATTGGCAGCTTTCTTT,CAARTGSLAAFF
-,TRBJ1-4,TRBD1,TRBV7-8,TGTGCCAGCAGCTCGACCTACAGGGGAACAACTAATGAAAAACTGTTTTTT,CASSSTYRGTTNEKLFF
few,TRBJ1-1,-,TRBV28,TGTGCCAGCAGTTCTCCCAGGGAAGCTTTCTTT,CASSSPREAFF
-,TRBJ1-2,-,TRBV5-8,TGTGCCAGCAGCTTGGACAGCCCTGGCCCCTATGGCTACACCTTC,CASSLDSPGPYGYTF
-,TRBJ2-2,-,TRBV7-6,TGTGCCCGGCGGGACCTGAACACCGGGGAGCTGTTTTTT,CARRDLNTGELFF
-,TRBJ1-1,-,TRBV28,TGTGCCAGCAGTTTAAAGGGAGGCGTTAGCTCTGAAGCTTTCTTT,CASSLKGGVSSEAFF
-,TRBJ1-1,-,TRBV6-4,TGTGCCAGCAGGCCCGACGGGGTCGGTACTGAAGCTTTCTTT,CASRPDGVGTEAFF
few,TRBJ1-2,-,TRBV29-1,TGCAGCGTCTCCGGTGATCATGGCTACACCTTC,CSVSGDHGYTF
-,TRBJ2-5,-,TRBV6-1,TGTGCCAGCAGTGAAATGTCGGCAGGGCCGGAGACCCAGTACTTC,CASSEMSAGPETQYF
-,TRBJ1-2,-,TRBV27,TGTGCCAGCAGTTCTAATAACAGGAATGGCTACACCTTC,CASSSNNRNGYTF
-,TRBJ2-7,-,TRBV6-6,TGTGCCAGCAGCAAAACGACAGAGAGCTCCTACGAGCAGTACTTC,CASSKTTESSYEQYF
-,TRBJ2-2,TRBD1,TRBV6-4,TGTGCCAGCAGTGATGCAGGGGGCGCGAACACCGGGGAGCTGTTTTTT,CASSDAGGANTGELFF
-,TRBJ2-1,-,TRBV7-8,TGTGCCAGCAGCTTTGCGGACTATGAGCAGTTCTTC,CASSFADYEQFF
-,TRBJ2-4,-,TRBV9,TGTGCCAGCAGCGTAGGGGGGGTAGCCAAAAACATTCAGTACTTC,CASSVGGVAKNIQYF
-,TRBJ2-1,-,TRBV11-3,TGTGCCAGCGCCACCTCGGCGGGGGCGCGGGGAGATGAGCAGTTCTTC,CASATSAGARGDEQFF
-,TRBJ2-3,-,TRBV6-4,TGTGCCAGCAGTGAGAGGGCTGGCACAGATACGCAGTATTTT,CASSERAGTDTQYF
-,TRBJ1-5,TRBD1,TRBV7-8,TGTGCCAGCAGCCCCGCTGGGTACAGGGGAGGCAATCAGCCCCAGCATTTT,CASSPAGYRGGNQPQHF
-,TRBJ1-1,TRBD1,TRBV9,TGTGCCAGCAGCGGGAGCAGGGGGCCTAACACTGAAGCTTTCTTT,CASSGSRGPNTEAFF
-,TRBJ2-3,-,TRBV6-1,TGTGCCAGCAACAGGGTGGGCACAGATACGCAGTATTTT,CASNRVGTDTQYF
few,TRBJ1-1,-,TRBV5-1,TGCGCCAGCAGCTTGGGTCGGGGGAACACTGAAGCTTTCTTT,CASSLGRGNTEAFF
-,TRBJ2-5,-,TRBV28,TGTGCCAGCAACTCACAGGGCCAAGAGACCCAGTACTTC,CASNSQGQETQYF
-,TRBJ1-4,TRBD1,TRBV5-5,TGTGCCAGCAGCTGGGACAGGGATGAAAAACTGTTTTTT,CASSWDRDEKLFF
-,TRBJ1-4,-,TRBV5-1,TGCGCCAGCAGCTTTGGGGAGAAACTGGTAGTCACTAATGAAAAACTGTTTTTT,CASSFGEKLVVTNEKLFF
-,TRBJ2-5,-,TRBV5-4,TGTGCCAGCAGCTTGGCTGCGGAAGAGACCCAGTACTTC,CASSLAAEETQYF
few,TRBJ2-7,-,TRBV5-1,TGCGCCAGCAACGGAGACAGCTCCTACGAGCAGTACTTC,CASNGDSSYEQYF
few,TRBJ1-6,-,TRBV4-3,TGCGCCAGCAGCCCGCCGGGGGGGGCTAATTCACCCCTCCACTTT,CASSPPGGANSPLHF
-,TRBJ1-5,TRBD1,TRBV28,TGTGCCAGCAGATCGGGACAGGGGATTCACCAGCCCCAGCATTTT,CASRSGQGIHQPQHF
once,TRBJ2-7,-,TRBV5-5,TGTGCCAGCAGCTTGAGAGACATTTACGAGCAGTACTTC,CASSLRDIYEQYF
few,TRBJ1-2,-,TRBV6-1,TGTGCCAGCAGTGCAGGCCCCTTTGGCTACACCTTC,CASSAGPFGYTF
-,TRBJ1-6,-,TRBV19,TGTGCCAGTAAGCTCGGGTCACATAATTCACCCCTCCACTTT,CASKLGSHNSPLHF
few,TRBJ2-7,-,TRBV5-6,TGTGCCAGCAGCTCCGGGATTCCCATCGAGCAGTACTTC,CASSSGIPIEQYF
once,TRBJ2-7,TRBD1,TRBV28,TGTGCCAGCAGTTTCGGGACAGACTACGAGCAGTACTTC,CASSFGTDYEQYF
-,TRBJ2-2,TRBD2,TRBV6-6,TGTGCCAGCAGAGGGACTAGCGGGGCGAACGGGGAGCTGTTTTTT,CASRGTSGANGELFF
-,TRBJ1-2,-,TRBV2,TGTGCCAGCATCCTAGCGCCGAGGAACTATGGCTACACCTTC,CASILAPRNYGYTF
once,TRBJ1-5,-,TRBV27,TGTGCCAGCAGCCTTGACAGCCTCAGTGGCAATCAGCCCCAGCATTTT,CASSLDSLSGNQPQHF
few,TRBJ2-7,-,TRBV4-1,TGCGCCAGCAGCCAAGGTAGCCGATTCTACGAGCAGTACTTC,CASSQGSRFYEQYF
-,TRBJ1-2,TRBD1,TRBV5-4,TGTGCCAGCAGCTTCCAGGGGGCGGGCAGGGGCTACACCTTC,CASSFQGAGRGYTF
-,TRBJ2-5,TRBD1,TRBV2,TGTGCCAGCAGACAGGGGGTCCAAGAGACCCAGTACTTC,CASRQGVQETQYF
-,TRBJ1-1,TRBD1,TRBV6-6,TGTGCCAGTCACAAACAGGGGAGAAGCACTGAAGCTTTCTTT,CASHKQGRSTEAFF
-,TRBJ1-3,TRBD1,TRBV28,TGTGCCAGCAGTTCCCGGGACAGGGGATACTCTGGAAACACCATATATTTT,CASSSRDRGYSGNTIYF
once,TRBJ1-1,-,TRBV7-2,TGTGCCAGCAGCTTAAAGGGAGCCGGGACTGAAGCTTTCTTT,CASSLKGAGTEAFF
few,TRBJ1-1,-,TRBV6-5,TGTGCCAGCAATCGGGGGACTGAAGCTTTCTTT,CASNRGTEAFF
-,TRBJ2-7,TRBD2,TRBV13,TGTGCCAGCAGCACCCGAGCGGGAGGGCCCTACGAGCAGTACTTC,CASSTRAGGPYEQYF